The rows below give T cell receptor beta chains drawn from one sample of a study of early T cells in non-severe SARS-CoV-2 infection. TCRdb fed the 5' RACE reads into MiXCR, producing one record per CDR3 protein. The sample records tens of thousands of distinct CDR3 sequences, roughly a sixth being singletons. The specimen was whole blood, collected at baseline. The source is an adult who was a healthcare worker with PCR-confirmed SARS-CoV-2 infection or an uninfected control (not recorded which). Each CDR3 is given with its conserved first and last residue. D genes are given only for firm matches. Expanded clones get a size class; other rows say once, few or many, or leave the size out.

clone size	CDR3 length	D gene	V gene	J gene	CDR3 protein	CDR3 DNA
few	18	TRBD2	TRBV4-3	TRBJ2-4	CASSQDTSGRASKNIQYF	TGCGCCAGCAGCCAAGATACTAGCGGGAGGGCCTCCAAAAACATTCAGTACTTC
many	15	NA	TRBV7-9	TRBJ2-6	CASSTQVSGANVLTF	TGTGCCAGCAGCACACAGGTCTCTGGGGCCAACGTCCTGACTTTC
few	18	NA	TRBV11-2	TRBJ2-6	CASSPLADRAFEANVLTF	TGTGCCAGCAGCCCTCTTGCCGACCGGGCCTTTGAGGCCAACGTCCTGACTTTC
many	14	NA	TRBV20-1	TRBJ1-2	CSARDPAVNYGYTF	TGCAGTGCTAGAGATCCCGCGGTTAACTATGGCTACACCTTC
few	14	TRBD1	TRBV14	TRBJ1-1	CASSFYRGNTEAFF	TGTGCCAGCAGCTTTTACAGGGGGAACACTGAAGCTTTCTTT
medium-sized	16	TRBD1	TRBV7-9	TRBJ2-2	CASSANRGLDTGELFF	TGTGCCAGCAGCGCGAACAGGGGGCTTGACACCGGGGAGCTGTTTTTT
few	10	NA	TRBV2	TRBJ2-5	CASLGGTQYF	TGTGCCAGCCTGGGTGGGACCCAGTACTTC
once	14	TRBD1	TRBV10-3	TRBJ2-7	CAISGTGEGDEQYF	TGTGCCATCAGCGGGACAGGGGAGGGCGACGAGCAGTACTTC
NA	14	NA	TRBV19	TRBJ2-2	CASSIKALAGELFF	TGTGCCAGTAGTATAAAGGCTCTCGCCGGGGAGCTGTTTTTT
few	12	NA	TRBV29-1	TRBJ2-1	CSVGRGGNEQFF	TGCAGCGTGGGCAGGGGAGGAAATGAGCAGTTCTTC
NA	14	NA	TRBV5-1	TRBJ2-7	CASSVDTTTSRQYF	TGCGCCAGCAGCGTGGACACAACTACGAGTCGGCAGTACTTC
many	15	NA	TRBV25-1	TRBJ2-7	CASSERETNSYEQYF	TGTGCCAGCAGTGAAAGAGAGACAAACTCCTACGAGCAGTACTTC
few	19	TRBD1	TRBV6-1	TRBJ2-6	CASRTSTGISRSGANVLTF	TGTGCCAGCAGAACGTCGACAGGGATCAGTAGGTCCGGGGCCAACGTCCTGACTTTC
NA	14	NA	TRBV21-1	TRBJ1-1	CASSKVNSYRKGFF	TGTGCCAGCAGCAAAGTAAATAGCTATCGCAAAGGATTCTTT
few	12	NA	TRBV9	TRBJ2-2	CASSTNTGELFF	TGTGCCAGCAGCACCAACACCGGGGAGCTGTTTTTT
few	16	TRBD2	TRBV4-2	TRBJ2-7	CASSQAVSGSLIEQYF	TGTGCCAGCAGCCAAGCTGTTAGCGGGAGCCTTATCGAGCAGTACTTC